The 14 T cell receptor beta chains listed next were all sequenced from one sample in a study of post-analysis software for immune sequencing data. Notes on the study in general: Elevated frequency relative to controls characterized several TRBV segments in patients, TRBV5-6, TRBV5-1 and TRBV20-1 among them.

Unique molecular identifiers were present in the TCR beta cDNA libraries. MiXCR, run by TCRdb on the PCR reads, gives a single entry per CDR3 protein. Among around 500,000 distinct CDR3 sequences listed, 34% were seen once. No antigen has been identified for these receptors. Source material: blood. These receptors came from a girl aged 2-17 years with multiple sclerosis.

This sequence joins TRBV15 and TRBJ2-3; the match to TRBD2 covers 8 bases. There are 14 residues in the CDR3. With 7 bases clipped from V and 5 bases from J, the junction kept 8 bases outside the gene matches. Germline V CDR1 and CDR2: LNHNV, YYDKDF (reference sequence). CDR3 amino acids: CATKGSGMGDTQYF. The CDR3 bases are TGTGCCACCAAGGGTAGCGGGATGGGAGATACGCAGTATTTT.

This clonotype appeared a few times. This sequence joins TRBV27 and TRBJ2-7, with a weak D call TRBD2 (7 bases). V lost 7 bases and J 7 bases, leaving 11 bases between the germline ends. The germline V gene has CDR1 MNHEY and CDR2 SMNVEV (reference sequence). The length of the CDR3 is 11 residues. The CDR3 nucleotides read TGTGCCAGCACGGGGGGCAGGGAGCAGTACTTC. The encoded protein is CASTGGREQYF.

The rearrangement links TRBV12-3 or TRBV12-4 to TRBJ1-5; 7 nucleotides line up with TRBD1. The CDR3 covers 15 residues. V lost 5 bases to trimming and J lost 5 bases; unmatched junction nucleotides: 9. In nucleotides, the CDR3 is TGTGCCAGCAGTCGAATAGGGACAGCCCATCAGCCCCAGCATTTT. Amino acids: CASSRIGTAHQPQHF.

This clonotype was seen a few times. The chain combines TRBV28 with TRBJ1-2; 7 bases fit TRBD1. Germline loops: CDR1 MDHEN, CDR2 SYDVKM. CDR3 length: 14 amino acids. The J segment lost 7 bases and the V segment lost 7 bases, leaving 12 bases of the junction unmatched. The CDR3 sequence is CASIPTGTVSGYTF. The CDR3 bases are TGTGCCAGCATCCCCACCGGGACAGTGTCTGGCTACACCTTC.

Remarks on this clonotype: This clone may be a read error of a much larger clone one base away. The chain has TRBV10-3 and TRBJ2-3; TRBD1 matches at 7 bases. CDR3 length: 13 residues. Per the germline V gene, CDR1 is ENHRY and CDR2 is SYGVKD. V trimming: 8 bases; J trimming: 2 bases; junction bases outside the gene matches: 4. CDR3 in amino acids: CAIGGQDTDTQYF. CDR3 DNA sequence: TGTGCCATCGGTGGACAGGACACAGATACGCAGTATTTT.

There are a few counts of this clonotype. V gene TRBV5-5 combines with J gene TRBJ2-1; maybe TRBD2 (6 bases). The CDR3 has 16 residues. V was pared by 4 bases and J by 2 bases, with 16 bases between. Germline CDR1 is SGHKS and CDR2 is YYEKEE (reference sequence). CDR3 DNA sequence: TGTGCCAGCAGCCGGGGGAGCGGTGGGACCTACAATGAGCAGTTCTTC. Translation: CASSRGSGGTYNEQFF.

The rearrangement joins TRBV7-2 to TRBJ2-7; 11 bases are a match to TRBD2. V gave up 4 bases and J gave up 6 bases; unmatched junction bases: 8. The germline V gene encodes CDR1 SGHTA and CDR2 FQGNSA. The CDR3 covers 15 residues. The CDR3 coding sequence is TGTGCCAGCAGCTCTAGACTAGCGGGGCGAGGCGAGCAGTACTTC. Protein product: CASSSRLAGRGEQYF.

The sample holds many counts of this clonotype. One junction end does not reproduce the germline sequence, and a read error may be involved. The gene calls are TRBV9 and TRBJ1-2; no definite D call. Germline assignment: CDR1 SGDLS and CDR2 YYNGEE. The CDR3 spans 13 residues. CDR3 loop: CASSVGTNYGYTF. In DNA form, the CDR3 reads TGCGCCAGCAGCGTCGGCACTAACTATGGCTACACCTTC.

This clonotype was seen a handful of times. The J gene is TRBJ2-5, the V gene TRBV6-5; TRBD2 aligns across 13 bases. The CDR3 contains 15 residues. Germline trimming cut 6 bases from V and 11 bases from J; bases unmatched to any gene: 12. Germline V CDR1 and CDR2: MNHEY, SVGAGI. This CDR3 reads CASRAGTSGASKQYF. The CDR3 DNA is TGTGCCAGCAGAGCTGGGACTAGCGGGGCGTCCAAGCAGTACTTC.

The chain carries TRBV4-2 and TRBJ2-2; D uncertain. The V end lost 5 bases, the J end lost 7 bases, and 14 bases lay between the germline ends. The CDR3 extends over 14 amino acids. Germline lookup yields CDR1 LGHNA and CDR2 YNFKEQ. CDR3 loop: CASSARLRNGELFF. The CDR3 region has the DNA TGTGCCAGCAGCGCAAGATTACGCAACGGGGAGCTGTTTTTT.

This clonotype has just one count. The gene calls are TRBV19 and TRBJ1-1; 7 nucleotides agree with TRBD1. Germline lookup yields CDR1 LNHDA and CDR2 SQIVND (reference sequence). With V trimmed by 5 bases and J by 5 bases, 8 bases remained unmatched. This CDR3 has 14 residues. The CDR3 sequence is CASSLDRSTTEAFF. CDR3 in DNA: TGTGCCAGTAGTTTGGACAGGTCGACGACTGAAGCTTTCTTT.

The V and J genes are TRBV18 and TRBJ1-2, with D possibly matching TRBD1 (6 bases). Germline CDR1 is KGHSH and CDR2 is LQKENI. The CDR3 sequence is 19 residues long. The V gene lost 6 bases and the J gene lost 2 bases, with 28 bases spanning the gap. The CDR3 here is CASSPLGGDVLLFNYGYTF. CDR3 nucleotides: TGTGCCAGCTCCCCCCTTGGGGGCGACGTCCTATTGTTCAACTATGGCTACACCTTC.

For the CDR3, the DNA is TGTGCCAGCAGGGGGTTTGGAGGGGGGTATGGCTACACCTTC. Translated, it gives CASRGFGGGYGYTF. This chain joins TRBV28 and TRBJ1-2; a possible D gene is TRBD1 (6 bases). The V end was cut by 6 bases, the J end by 5 bases, with 16 bases between. CDR1 MDHEN and CDR2 SYDVKM come from the germline V gene. This CDR3 is built from 14 residues.

The genes are TRBV20-1 and TRBJ2-7; a possible D gene is TRBD1 (6 bases). V was pared by 3 bases and J by 3 bases, with 15 bases between. The CDR3 consists of 14 residues. Germline lookup yields CDR1 DFQATT and CDR2 SNEGSKA (reference sequence). The DNA for the CDR3 is TGCAGTGCTAGTGGTGAACAGGGCCTCTACGAGCAGTACTTC. Translated: CSASGEQGLYEQYF.